The 5 T cell receptor beta chains presented below share a single source sample, sequenced in a study of beta chain features in type 1 diabetes. Whole-study results and caveats: Patients with Type 1 diabetes showed moderately but significantly shorter TCRB CDR3s in all four CD4+ subsets.

Their antigens remain unidentified. Expressed TCRB transcripts were sequenced after all isolated RNA was converted to cDNA. Assay used: immunoSEQ multiplex PCR; TCRdb lists only in-frame clones, some missing. The table includes about 15,000 clones, about three quarters detected once. Sample: Tregs from blood. The source is a man under 40 with type 1 diabetes.

This chain joins TRBV5-4 and TRBJ2-7; a possible D gene is TRBD1 (6 bases). Germline values: CDR1 SGHNT, CDR2 YYREEE (reference sequence). CDR3 length equals 12 residues. V lost 5 bases, J lost 4 bases, and 10 bases lay in between. CDR3 coding DNA: TGTGCCAGCAGTTTACAGGGTTACGAGCAGTACTTC. Amino acid sequence: CASSLQGYEQYF.

There are a few counts of this clone. V and J are TRBV9 and TRBJ2-4; TRBD2 aligns across 8 bases. The CDR3 runs 16 residues. V shed 4 bases, J shed 0 bases, and the junction held 6 bases outside the gene matches. Germline loops: CDR1 SGDLS, CDR2 YYNGEE. CDR3 sequence reads: CASSPRGGLAKNIQYF. The CDR3, as DNA: TGTGCCAGCAGCCCTCGGGGGGGGCTAGCCAAAAACATTCAGTACTTC.

The J gene is TRBJ2-1, the V gene TRBV6-9, with D possibly TRBD2 on 5 matching bases. V was cut by 8 bases and J by 6 bases, with 5 bases left in between. Per the germline V gene, CDR1 is MNHGY and CDR2 is SVAAGI. This CDR3 comprises 10 residues. The CDR3 spells CASRGNEQFF. The DNA for the CDR3 is TGTGCCAGCCGGGGCAATGAGCAGTTCTTC.

The chain links TRBV5-1 to TRBJ2-1, with TRBD2 identical over 10 bases. The V gene's germline CDR1 is SGHRS and CDR2 YFSETQ. The CDR3 sequence is 16 residues long. The V and J ends lost 4 bases and 6 bases, in that order; junction bases with no gene match: 10. CDR3 sequence: CASSPFLAGVTNEQFF. In DNA form, the CDR3 reads TGCGCCAGCAGCCCCTTCCTAGCGGGAGTGACCAATGAGCAGTTCTTC.

The genes are TRBV29-1 and TRBJ2-7; TRBD1 aligns across 10 bases. With 7 bases clipped from V and 4 bases from J, the junction kept 7 bases outside the gene matches. Germline CDR1 SQVTM, CDR2 ANQGSEA. CDR3 length: 13 residues. DNA for the CDR3: TGCAGCGCTGGGGGGACAGGGGTATACGAGCAGTACTTC. Encoded protein: CSAGGTGVYEQYF.